One sample yielded the 19 T cell receptor beta chains listed below, sequenced in a study of blood T cell repertoires in COVID-19. The repertoire was sequenced with immunoSEQ multiplex PCR; TCRdb's copy has only in-frame clones and lacks some. The sample lists about 210,000 clones; 65% to 85% were seen once. Source material: peripheral blood. The source is a man in his forties or fifties with active or convalescent COVID-19.

The rearrangement joins TRBV7-9 to TRBJ1-1, with D possibly being TRBD1 (6 bases). V was pared by 6 bases and J by 4 bases, with 15 bases between. The CDR3 totals 14 residues. Germline values: CDR1 SEHNR, CDR2 FQNEAQ (reference sequence). CDR3 coding DNA: TGTGCCAGCAGTCAACAGGGCTGGAGCACTGAAGCTTTCTTT. The encoded protein is CASSQQGWSTEAFF.

The V call is TRBV11-3, the J call TRBJ2-5, with D tentatively TRBD2 (6 bases). V lost 5 bases and J lost 2, with 15 bases in between. Germline V gives CDR1 SGHNT, CDR2 YENEEA. This CDR3 is 15 amino acids long. This chain's CDR3 is CASSKGLGVQETQYF. The CDR3, as DNA: TGTGCCAGCAGCAAGGGACTTGGGGTACAAGAGACCCAGTACTTC. Full variable domain (remainder filled in from reference TRBV11-3 and TRBJ2-5): EAGVVQSPRYKIIEKKQPVAFWCNPISGHNTLYWYLQNLGQGPELLIRYENEEAVDDSQLPKDRFSAERLKGVDSTLKIQPAELGDSAVYLCASSKGLGVQETQYFGPGTRLLVL.

This rearrangement joins TRBV6-5 to TRBJ1-5; perhaps TRBD1 as D (6 bases). This CDR3 region has 12 residues. Germline V gene lookup returns CDR1 MNHEY and CDR2 SVGAGI. V was trimmed by 6 bases and J by 6 bases, leaving 9 bases between them. CDR3 region: CASRLGGQPQHF. The CDR3 DNA is TGTGCCAGCAGACTAGGGGGTCAGCCCCAGCATTTT.

This chain joins TRBV6-5 and TRBJ1-1, with D possibly TRBD1 on 5 matching bases. CDR1 and CDR2 (germline): MNHEY, SVGAGI. V shed 10 bases and J shed 8 bases, with 23 bases lying between them. The CDR3 contains 14 residues. In nucleotides, the CDR3 is TGTGCCACCATCCCGCGGGGGGTGTGGGGCGAAGCTTTCTTT. It translates to CATIPRGVWGEAFF.

The chain has TRBV10-2 and TRBJ2-1; weak D call: TRBD2 (6 bases). The germline CDR1 and CDR2 sequences are WSHSY and SAAADI. This CDR3 is 14 amino acids long. V lost 7 bases and J 5 bases, leaving 15 bases between the germline ends. CDR3: CASIGGSGDNEQFF. The CDR3 DNA sequence: TGCGCCAGCATTGGGGGGAGTGGTGACAATGAGCAGTTCTTC.

V is TRBV11-2 and J is TRBJ1-5; 12 positions agree with TRBD1. Trimming took 5 bases from V and 6 from J; bases not matched to a gene: 5. The germline CDR1 and CDR2 sequences are SGHAT and FQNNGV. The CDR3 has 15 residues. CDR3 in amino acids: CASSQGQGASQPQHF. In DNA, the CDR3 is TGTGCCAGCAGCCAGGGACAGGGGGCTAGTCAGCCCCAGCATTTT. Based on the CDR3 plus reference TRBV11-2 and TRBJ1-5, the full variable domain is EAGVAQSPRYKIIEKRQSVAFWCNPISGHATLYWYQQILGQGPKLLIQFQNNGVVDDSQLPKDRFSAERLKGVDSTLKIQPAKLEDSAVYLCASSQGQGASQPQHFGDGTRLSIL.

The table lists this clone with a few counts. This chain uses TRBV12-3 or TRBV12-4 with TRBJ2-2; D unclear. CDR3 length: 12 residues. V was clipped by 6 bases and J by 4 bases, with 6 bases between them. Here the CDR3 reads CASRTTTGELFF. The CDR3 DNA reads TGTGCCAGCAGAACTACCACCGGGGAGCTGTTTTTT.

The chain combines TRBV7-2 with TRBJ1-2; D is unresolved. The V gene lost 8 bases and the J gene lost 5 bases, with 18 bases spanning the gap. This CDR3 has 14 residues. Looked up from germline, CDR1 is SGHTA and CDR2 is FQGNSA. CDR3 loop: CASEPSPGGYGYTF. The DNA for the CDR3 is TGTGCCAGCGAACCCTCACCGGGCGGGTATGGCTACACCTTC. Full variable domain (rest looked up from reference TRBV7-2 and TRBJ1-2): GAGVSQSPSNKVTEKGKDVELRCDPISGHTALYWYRQSLGQGLEFLIYFQGNSAPDKSGLPSDRFSAERTGGSVSTLTIQRTQQEDSAVYLCASEPSPGGYGYTFGSGTRLTVV.

The V call is TRBV7-2, the J call TRBJ1-2; D remains ambiguous. Germline V gene sequence: CDR1 SGHTA, CDR2 FQGNSA. The ends were cut back, 5 bases at V and 4 bases at J, with 11 bases in the middle. The CDR3 spans 13 residues. DNA for the CDR3: TGTGCCAGCAGCCCACAGACGGTCTATGGCTACACCTTC. Translation: CASSPQTVYGYTF.

The chain links TRBV5-1 to TRBJ1-2; the match to TRBD1 covers 10 bases. CDR3 size: 16 residues. Germline values: CDR1 SGHRS, CDR2 YFSETQ. The trim removed 0 bases at V and 5 bases at J, leaving 7 bases unmatched. The CDR3 region is CASSLAGTGVRYGYTF. DNA of the CDR3: TGCGCCAGCAGCTTGGCCGGGACAGGGGTGAGATATGGCTACACCTTC.

The chain carries TRBV5-1 and TRBJ1-5; 10 bases line up with TRBD1. The V gene end was trimmed by 4 bases and the J gene end by 5 bases; junction bases not matched to a gene: 3. Germline V CDR1 and CDR2: SGHRS, YFSETQ. This CDR3 is 14 amino acids long. CDR3: CASSPGQGHQPQHF. In DNA, the CDR3 is TGCGCCAGCAGCCCGGGACAGGGGCATCAGCCCCAGCATTTT.

The V call is TRBV5-1, the J call TRBJ2-5; 7 positions agree with TRBD2. J lost 2 bases, V lost 1 base, and 5 bases had no gene match. The CDR3 is 15 residues long. Germline assignment: CDR1 SGHRS and CDR2 YFSETQ. CDR3 bases: TGCGCCAGCAGCTTGTCGGGTAGCGGGCAAGAGACCCAGTACTTC. The encoded protein is CASSLSGSGQETQYF.

This rearrangement joins TRBV7-3 to TRBJ2-5; D uncertain. Trimming took off 5 bases at V and 1 base at J, with 20 bases between the two ends. CDR3 length: 17 residues. The germline V gene encodes CDR1 SGHTA and CDR2 FQGTGA. CDR3 region: CASSPIERPRLQETQYF. The DNA for the CDR3 is TGTGCCAGCAGCCCTATTGAGAGGCCCCGGCTCCAAGAGACCCAGTACTTC.

The chain joins TRBV5-1 to TRBJ2-3; 11 bases line up with TRBD2. This CDR3 spans 15 amino acids. Germline V lookup: CDR1 SGHRS, CDR2 YFSETQ. J gave up 5 bases and V 5 bases, and 7 bases lay outside the gene matches. CDR3 sequence (DNA): TGCGCCAGCAGGAGGCTAGCGGGGGGTGGAGATACGCAGTATTTT. This gives the protein CASRRLAGGGDTQYF.

The chain couples TRBV9 to TRBJ2-1; 11 bases match TRBD2. Germline V gives CDR1 SGDLS, CDR2 YYNGEE. After removal of 3 bases from V and 3 bases from J, the junction contained 5 bases not matched to a gene. CDR3 length equals 16 residues. CDR3 loop: CASSAPTSGVYNEQFF. The CDR3 DNA reads as TGTGCCAGCAGCGCACCGACTAGCGGGGTCTACAATGAGCAGTTCTTC.

The rearrangement links TRBV11-2 to TRBJ2-7; a possible D gene is TRBD2 (6 bases). The ends were cut back, 1 base at V and 3 bases at J, with 7 bases in the middle. The germline V gene has CDR1 SGHAT and CDR2 FQNNGV. This CDR3 comprises 13 residues. The CDR3 DNA is TGTGCCAGCAGCTTAGGCGGGATCTACGAGCAGTACTTC. Translated, it gives CASSLGGIYEQYF.

In DNA form, the CDR3 reads TGCGCCAGCAGCTTACTAGCTCTGAGCTCCTACAATGAGCAGTTCTTC. Translating it yields CASSLLALSSYNEQFF. The chain joins TRBV5-1 to TRBJ2-1, with a weak D call TRBD2 (6 bases). The germline V gene encodes CDR1 SGHRS and CDR2 YFSETQ. The germline V and J ends were trimmed by 2 bases and 0 bases, with 12 bases remaining between them. The CDR3 consists of 16 residues.

The chain recombines TRBV7-2 with TRBJ1-1; possibly TRBD1 for D (5 bases). The CDR3 runs 14 residues. Trimming took 1 base from V and 2 from J, leaving 8 bases between them. Germline V gives CDR1 SGHTA, CDR2 FQGNSA. Here the CDR3 DNA reads TGTGCCAGCAGCTTAGGCAGGACAAACACTGAAGCTTTCTTT. Translation gives CASSLGRTNTEAFF.

Comments on this clone: A much larger clone differs by one base, so this may be a read error. This chain's CDR3 is CASSFGGSRGLPYNEQFF. DNA for the CDR3: TGTGCCAGCAGCTTCGGGGGGTCAAGGGGGTTGCCATACAATGAGCAGTTCTTC. The V gene is TRBV11-3, the J gene TRBJ2-1; possibly TRBD2 for D (7 bases). CDR1 and CDR2 (germline): SGHNT, YENEEA. V lost 3 bases, J lost 4 bases, and 22 bases lay in between. The CDR3 contains 18 residues.